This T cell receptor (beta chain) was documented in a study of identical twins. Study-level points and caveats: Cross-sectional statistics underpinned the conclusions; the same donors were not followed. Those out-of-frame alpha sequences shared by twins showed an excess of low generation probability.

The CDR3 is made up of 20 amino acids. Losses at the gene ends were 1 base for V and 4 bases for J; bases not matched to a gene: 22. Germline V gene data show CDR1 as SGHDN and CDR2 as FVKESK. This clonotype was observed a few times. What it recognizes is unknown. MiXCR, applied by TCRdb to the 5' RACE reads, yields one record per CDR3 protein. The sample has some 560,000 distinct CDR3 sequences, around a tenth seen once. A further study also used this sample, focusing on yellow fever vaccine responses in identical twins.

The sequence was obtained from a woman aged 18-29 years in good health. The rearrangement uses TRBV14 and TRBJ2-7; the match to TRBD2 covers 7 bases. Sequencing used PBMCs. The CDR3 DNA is TGTGCCAGCAGCCAAGGTGGCAGGAAGGCGGGAGTGAGTTTTCTTTACGAGCAGTACTTC. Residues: CASSQGGRKAGVSFLYEQYF.